These T cell receptor beta chains were read from a single sample in a study of T cells in localized non-small cell lung cancer. Here immunoSEQ multiplex PCR was the method, and the copy in TCRdb shows in-frame clones only, minus some. The table shows over a thousand clones, with nearly 30% occurring only once. The sequencing here drew on lung tumor tissue, taken before any cancer treatment. These receptors all come from a male donor older than 55 with stage I squamous cell lung carcinoma. The CDR3 runs from the conserved cysteine through the conserved F or W. Fields, in order: J gene, D gene, clone size, V gene, CDR3 DNA, CDR3 protein. A D gene is named only where the DNA matches it firmly. A row's size may be missing; if present it is once, few, many or a size class.

TRBJ2-7	.	.	TRBV30	TGTGCCGGACAACAGGGCCCCCGACACGAGCAGTACTTC	CAGQQGPRHEQYF
TRBJ1-2	.	.	TRBV9	TGTGCCAGCAGGGGACAAGAAGCTAACTATGGCTACACCTTC	CASRGQEANYGYTF
TRBJ1-4	.	few	TRBV1	TGCGCCAGCAGCCAATACCCGGGGACGAAGGAAAAACTGTTTTTT	CASSQYPGTKEKLFF
TRBJ2-3	.	few	TRBV30	TGTGCCTGGTCGACAGGTAGCACAGATACGCAGTATTTT	CAWSTGSTDTQYF
TRBJ1-4	.	.	TRBV12-5	TGTGCTAGTGGCCGTGGGGGCGCGCGGGAAAAACTGTTTTTT	CASGRGGAREKLFF
TRBJ2-1	.	few	TRBV11-3	TGTGCCAGCAGCTCCGGGACTCCCCTGTTAGGGCAGTTCTTC	CASSSGTPLLGQFF
TRBJ1-1	TRBD1	.	TRBV9	TGTGCCAGCAGCCCCCGGGACAGGGAGCATGAAGCTTTCTTT	CASSPRDREHEAFF
TRBJ2-1	TRBD2	few	TRBV15	TGTGCCACCAGCAGAGACCGGGCGGGAGGAAACAATGAGCAGTTCTTC	CATSRDRAGGNNEQFF
TRBJ1-1	.	few	TRBV19	TGTGCCAGTAGTATAGGGGAGGGGGAAGCTTTCTTT	CASSIGEGEAFF
TRBJ2-5	TRBD2	.	TRBV25-1	TGTGCCAGCAGTCGAGGGCTAGCGGAAGAGACCCAGTACTTC	CASSRGLAEETQYF
TRBJ1-4	.	few	TRBV9	TGTGCCAGCAGCCAATGGGGGGGAGAAAAACTGTTTTTT	CASSQWGGEKLFF
TRBJ1-2	.	.	TRBV19	TGTGCCAGTAGTATAGGTAGTCTCCGGGGCGACTATGGCTACACCTTC	CASSIGSLRGDYGYTF
TRBJ2-2	TRBD1	few	TRBV19	TGTGCCAGTAGTAGAGGGACAGGGAGTAGCGCCGGGGAGCTGTTTTTT	CASSRGTGSSAGELFF
TRBJ2-1	TRBD2	few	TRBV28	TGTGCCAGCAGTCCTCTAGCGGGAATCTACAATGAGCAGTTCTTC	CASSPLAGIYNEQFF
TRBJ1-2	.	.	TRBV15	TGTGCCACCAGCCCAGAGTCGGAGGAGCACGACTATGGCTACACCTTC	CATSPESEEHDYGYTF
TRBJ1-2	TRBD1	.	TRBV14	TGTGCCAGCAGCCAACCCCCGACAGGGCGCGGCTACACCTTC	CASSQPPTGRGYTF
TRBJ2-3	.	medium-sized	TRBV11-3	TGTGCCAGCAGCTCGGGACCAACTAGCACAGATACGCAGTATTTT	CASSSGPTSTDTQYF
TRBJ1-1	.	.	TRBV11-3	TGTGCCAGCAGCTTATTCGGCGGGAATCTGAACACTGAAGCTTTCTTT	CASSLFGGNLNTEAFF
TRBJ1-1	.	.	TRBV23-1	TGCGCCAGCAGTCATAGGGACCCTAACGCTGAAGCTTTCTTT	CASSHRDPNAEAFF
TRBJ2-1	.	few	TRBV6-8	TGTGCCAGCAGCCCCCGAGGGGGGCAGTCCTACAATGAGCAGTTCTTC	CASSPRGGQSYNEQFF
TRBJ1-1	.	.	TRBV9	TGTGCCAGCAGCGCCGCGGAGGGAACTGAAGCTTTCTTT	CASSAAEGTEAFF
TRBJ1-5	TRBD1	medium-sized	TRBV11-3	TGTGCCAGCAGCTTGCGGACAGGGGGAGGGGAAGGGCCCCAGCATTTT	CASSLRTGGGEGPQHF
TRBJ2-1	.	.	TRBV7-8	TGTGCCAGCAGATCAAATACGGGCGATGAGCAGTTCTTC	CASRSNTGDEQFF
TRBJ1-1	.	medium-sized	TRBV2	TGTGCCAGCAGTGCGGGGGGGACTGAAGCTTTCTTT	CASSAGGTEAFF
TRBJ2-7	TRBD2	.	TRBV30	TGTGCCTGGAGTGTGAGTAGCGGGGACGAGCAGTACTTC	CAWSVSSGDEQYF
TRBJ1-5	.	few	TRBV11-3	TGTGCCAGCAGCTTAGAGGGGGCGAATCAGCCCCAGCATTTT	CASSLEGANQPQHF
TRBJ1-1	TRBD1	.	TRBV10-3	TGTGCCATCAGTGAGTCCCTTGGACAGGGCTTTAGTGAAGCTTTCTTT	CAISESLGQGFSEAFF
TRBJ1-1	.	.	TRBV9	TGTGCCAGCAGCGTAGAAGGAGGGGCAGAGGAAGCTTTCTTT	CASSVEGGAEEAFF
TRBJ2-6	TRBD1	.	TRBV18	TGTGCCAGCTCACCTACAGGGGGCTCTGGGGCCAACGTCCTGACTTTC	CASSPTGGSGANVLTF
TRBJ2-1	.	.	TRBV18	TGTGCCAGCTCTCCTCCAGGAGCCAATACCTACAATGAGCAGTTCTTC	CASSPPGANTYNEQFF
TRBJ2-1	TRBD1	few	TRBV10-3	TGTGCCATCAGTGAGCTCCACAGGGGTATGAACGATGAGCAGTTCTTC	CAISELHRGMNDEQFF
TRBJ2-5	.	few	TRBV29-1	TGCAGCGTTGTACGGTCAGTGGGCTCGAGGGAGACCCAGTACTTC	CSVVRSVGSRETQYF
TRBJ1-4	TRBD1	.	TRBV18	TGTGCCAGCTCATTAACCGGGACAGTATATAATGAAAAACTGTTTTTT	CASSLTGTVYNEKLFF
TRBJ2-7	.	.	TRBV10-2	TGCGCCAGCCACGGCCAGGGGGGGAACGAGCAGTACTTC	CASHGQGGNEQYF
TRBJ2-7	.	few	TRBV19	TGTGCCAGTAGTGTTCGGGACTTGGGATACGAGCAGTACTTC	CASSVRDLGYEQYF
TRBJ1-1	.	.	TRBV11-3	TGTGCCAGCAGCTTAGACGATAGTAGGAACACTGAAGCTTTCTTT	CASSLDDSRNTEAFF
TRBJ1-1	.	few	TRBV19	TGTGCCAGTAGCATGGGTTTGAACACTGAAGCTTTCTTT	CASSMGLNTEAFF
TRBJ1-2	.	.	TRBV30	TGTGCCTGGACCTCCACCGGGACATACTATGGCTACACCTTC	CAWTSTGTYYGYTF
TRBJ2-7	TRBD1	.	TRBV19	TGTGCCAGTAGTATCTCGACAGGGCTCGACGAGCAGTACTTC	CASSISTGLDEQYF
TRBJ1-1	TRBD1	.	TRBV18	TGTGCCAGCTCACCATCCGGACAGGGGAGTAACACTGAAGCTTTCTTT	CASSPSGQGSNTEAFF
TRBJ1-3	.	.	TRBV9	TGTGCCAGCAACCCCAGGGGAGGGGGCTCTGGAAACACCATATATTTT	CASNPRGGGSGNTIYF
TRBJ2-2	TRBD1	medium-sized	TRBV11-3	TGTGCCAGCAGCGAGACAGGGGGCCTCGGGGAGCTGTTTTTT	CASSETGGLGELFF
TRBJ2-7	TRBD2	few	TRBV18	TGTGCCAGCTCACCTACCGGGACTAGCCACGAGCAGTACTTC	CASSPTGTSHEQYF
TRBJ1-2	TRBD1	few	TRBV6-8	TGTGCCAGCAGTTATCGGGACAGACCCAACTATGGCTACACCTTC	CASSYRDRPNYGYTF
TRBJ2-1	TRBD2	.	TRBV15	TGTGCCACCAGCAGAGATACTAGCGGGAACAAGGGGGAGCAGTTCTTC	CATSRDTSGNKGEQFF
TRBJ1-3	.	.	TRBV19	TGTGCCAGTAGTATACCCGCGGGAAACACCATATATTTT	CASSIPAGNTIYF
TRBJ2-2	.	.	TRBV19	TGTGCCAGTAGTCCGCGGACCCCGAAAGGGCCCGGGGAGCTGTTTTTT	CASSPRTPKGPGELFF
TRBJ1-5	.	.	TRBV18	TGTGCCAGCTCACCCCTAGGCCAGCCCCAGCATTTT	CASSPLGQPQHF
TRBJ1-1	.	few	TRBV19	TGTGCCAGTAGATCAGGGTACTTCTTGAACACTGAAGCTTTCTTT	CASRSGYFLNTEAFF
TRBJ1-5	.	.	TRBV9	TGTGCCAGCACCTGGGGGGGGCGTCAGCCCCAGCATTTT	CASTWGGRQPQHF
TRBJ2-5	.	few	TRBV6-8	TGTGCCAGCAGTTTCCAGGGGCCTCAGGGAGAGACCCAGTACTTC	CASSFQGPQGETQYF
TRBJ1-1	.	.	TRBV19	TGTGCCAGTACCAAGTTGTGGGGAGGAGCGACTGAAGCTTTCTTT	CASTKLWGGATEAFF
TRBJ1-4	.	few	TRBV11-3	TGTGCCAGCAGCTTAAGGGCTGCAACTAATGAAAAACTGTTTTTT	CASSLRAATNEKLFF
TRBJ1-1	.	.	TRBV18	TGTGCCAGCTCACCTATCGGACAGTGGAACACTGAAGCTTTCTTT	CASSPIGQWNTEAFF